The 32 T cell receptor beta chains presented below share a single source sample, sequenced in a study of blood T cell repertoires in COVID-19. Using immunoSEQ multiplex PCR, the repertoire was profiled, and TCRdb retains in-frame clones only, with some absent. The data contain approximately 310,000 clones, approximately 89% of them singletons. The material sequenced was peripheral blood. The receptors here all came from a woman in her forties or fifties who had recovered from COVID-19.

This chain uses TRBV7-2 with TRBJ1-4; 7 bases match TRBD1. The germline V gene has CDR1 SGHTA and CDR2 FQGNSA. The CDR3 has 16 residues. Germline trimming cut 1 base from V and 5 bases from J; bases unmatched to any gene: 7. The CDR3 loop is CASSLGRDRKNEKLFF. CDR3 DNA sequence: TGTGCCAGCAGCTTAGGGCGGGACAGAAAAAATGAAAAACTGTTTTTT.

The rearrangement uses TRBV28 and TRBJ2-2; 7 bases align to TRBD2. V shed 3 bases, J shed 8 bases, and the junction held 12 bases outside the gene matches. This CDR3 is built from 16 residues. Looked up from germline, CDR1 is MDHEN and CDR2 is SYDVKM. The CDR3 DNA reads as TGTGCCAGCAGTTTTCATCCGGGAGGTGCCGCTGGGGAGCTGTTTTTT. Translated: CASSFHPGGAAGELFF.

The V and J genes are TRBV4-3 and TRBJ1-2; TRBD1 is a possible D gene (5 bases). This CDR3 is built from 14 residues. Per the germline V gene, CDR1 is LGHNA and CDR2 is YSLEER. The V end was cut by 0 bases, the J end by 8 bases, with 13 bases between. CDR3: CASSQDVGVEGYTF. For the CDR3, the DNA is TGCGCCAGCAGCCAAGATGTAGGGGTCGAGGGCTACACCTTC.

J is TRBJ1-2 and V is TRBV7-2, with D possibly TRBD1 on 6 matching bases. Per the germline V gene, CDR1 is SGHTA and CDR2 is FQGNSA. V lost 2 bases and J lost 3, with 16 bases in between. This CDR3 spans 16 amino acids. The CDR3, as DNA: TGTGCCAGCAGCTTAATGGGGGGGCAGGGAGACTATGGCTACACCTTC. It codes for CASSLMGGQGDYGYTF. Filled out from reference TRBV7-2 and TRBJ1-2, the complete variable domain reads GAGVSQSPSNKVTEKGKDVELRCDPISGHTALYWYRQSLGQGLEFLIYFQGNSAPDKSGLPSDRFSAERTGGSVSTLTIQRTQQEDSAVYLCASSLMGGQGDYGYTFGSGTRLTVV.

The chain carries TRBV5-4 and TRBJ2-5; no firm D call. There are 13 residues in the CDR3. The germline gives CDR1 SGHNT, CDR2 YYREEE (reference sequence). The ends were cut back, 6 bases at V and 1 base at J, with 10 bases in the middle. The CDR3 DNA reads as TGTGCCAGCACCCCCGGCGGCCAAGAGACCCAGTACTTC. Protein sequence: CASTPGGQETQYF.

The rearrangement links TRBV28 to TRBJ1-3, with a tentative D call TRBD1 (5 bases). The CDR3 has 15 amino acids. Germline CDR1 is MDHEN and CDR2 is SYDVKM. Trimming cost V 6 bases and J 2 bases, with 14 bases left between them. The CDR3 DNA is TGTGCCAGCAGGATCGGGGGATTTACTGGAAACACCATATATTTT. It yields the protein CASRIGGFTGNTIYF.

The rearrangement uses TRBV12-5 and TRBJ2-3; the D gene is possibly TRBD1 (5 bases). The V end was cut by 4 bases, the J end by 4 bases, with 6 bases between. CDR1 and CDR2 (germline): LGHNT, FRNRAP. The CDR3 has 12 amino acids. This chain's CDR3 is CASGWGPDTQYF. CDR3 in DNA: TGTGCTAGTGGTTGGGGCCCAGATACGCAGTATTTT.

CDR3 in DNA: TGTGCCAGCAGCTTAGTGGCGGGTGTGATGGGTGAAGCTTTCTTT. It encodes CASSLVAGVMGEAFF. The rearrangement uses TRBV7-9 and TRBJ1-1; D uncertain. CDR3 size: 15 residues. CDR1 is SEHNR and CDR2 is FQNEAQ in the germline V gene (reference sequence). V lost 1 base, J lost 7 bases, and 16 bases lay in between.

V usage is TRBV12-3 or TRBV12-4 and J usage is TRBJ2-5; no firm D call. The length of the CDR3 is 12 residues. V lost 2 bases and J 5 bases, leaving 6 bases between the germline ends. This chain's CDR3 is CASSLTEETQYF. The DNA of the CDR3 is TGTGCCAGCAGTTTAACTGAGGAGACCCAGTACTTC.

The gene calls are TRBV10-2 and TRBJ2-5; 8 bases agree with TRBD2. Germline values: CDR1 WSHSY, CDR2 SAAADI. The length of the CDR3 is 11 residues. V lost 7 bases, J lost 9 bases, and 4 bases stayed unmatched. The CDR3 protein is CASIGGGPQYF. The DNA for the CDR3 is TGCGCCAGCATCGGGGGGGGCCCCCAGTACTTC.

The rearrangement links TRBV28 to TRBJ2-1, with D perhaps TRBD1 (6 bases). Germline values: CDR1 MDHEN, CDR2 SYDVKM. Between the trimmed V and J ends, which lost 4 bases and 3 bases, there was a span of 10 bases. The CDR3 runs 14 residues. The CDR3 DNA follows: TGTGCCAGCAGTTCAGGGGTGGTCTACAATGAGCAGTTCTTC. Translation: CASSSGVVYNEQFF.

The chain carries TRBV6-5 and TRBJ2-7; D is unresolved. Germline V gene sequence: CDR1 MNHEY, CDR2 SVGAGI. CDR3 size: 12 residues. Between the trimmed V and J ends, which lost 7 bases and 0 bases, there was a span of 7 bases. The CDR3 DNA reads TGTGCCAGCACCCGCAGCTCCTACGAGCAGTACTTC. The encoded protein is CASTRSSYEQYF.

This clone turned up a few times. V and J are TRBV4-1 and TRBJ2-5; TRBD1 aligns across 7 bases. This CDR3 is built from 14 residues. Germline CDR1 is MGHRA and CDR2 is YSYEKL. The J segment lost 2 bases and the V segment lost 3 bases, leaving 3 bases of the junction unmatched. The CDR3 DNA reads TGCGCCAGCAGCCAGAGCAGGGGGCAAGAGACCCAGTACTTC. Protein sequence: CASSQSRGQETQYF.

V gene TRBV30 combines with J gene TRBJ1-1; the D gene is possibly TRBD1 (6 bases). The V end lost 1 base, the J end lost 0 bases, and 18 bases lay between the germline ends. The germline V gene has CDR1 GTSNPN and CDR2 SVGIG (reference sequence). The CDR3 is 17 residues long. CDR3 sequence: CAWSGTATLPMNTEAFF. DNA of the CDR3: TGTGCCTGGAGTGGGACAGCGACACTCCCTATGAACACTGAAGCTTTCTTT.

The V and J genes are TRBV29-1 and TRBJ2-7; D is perhaps TRBD2 (6 bases). The germline V gene has CDR1 SQVTM and CDR2 ANQGSEA. CDR3 length: 12 residues. The V end was cut by 4 bases, the J end by 7 bases, with 14 bases between. CDR3 sequence (DNA): TGCAGCGTTGTAACCGCGGGAAGGGAGCAGTACTTC. It codes for CSVVTAGREQYF.

This chain connects TRBV6-1 to TRBJ1-1; no clear D gene. V lost 1 base, J lost 0 bases, and 18 bases lay in between. Per germline, CDR1 MNHNS and CDR2 SASEGT. The CDR3 is 18 residues long. The CDR3 DNA is TGTGCCAGCAGTGAAGGAGGTTGGTACGAAAACATGAACACTGAAGCTTTCTTT. Residues: CASSEGGWYENMNTEAFF.

CDR3 protein: CASKGSGGNEQFF. Written as DNA, the CDR3 is TGTGCCAGCAAGGGTAGCGGGGGGAATGAGCAGTTCTTC. This rearrangement joins TRBV2 to TRBJ2-1; 10 bases are shared with TRBD2. J lost 7 bases, V lost 7 bases, and 4 bases had no gene match. CDR3 size: 13 residues. Germline-derived CDR1 and CDR2 are SNHLY and FYNNEI.

V usage is TRBV5-1 and J usage is TRBJ1-4; TRBD1 is a possible D gene (6 bases). Germline V lookup: CDR1 SGHRS, CDR2 YFSETQ. The CDR3 is 15 residues long. Trimming cost V 4 bases and J 6 bases, with 16 bases left between them. CDR3 bases: TGCGCCAGCAGCCGCCGGGAGGGGGGGCATGAAAAACTGTTTTTT. Translated, it gives CASSRREGGHEKLFF.

The J gene is TRBJ2-7, the V gene TRBV28; 9 nucleotides match TRBD2. The V and J ends lost 8 bases and 4 bases, in that order; junction bases with no gene match: 9. Germline V gene lookup returns CDR1 MDHEN and CDR2 SYDVKM. The CDR3 has 14 amino acids. The CDR3 loop reads CASVDWREGYEQYF. The DNA for the CDR3 is TGTGCCAGCGTGGACTGGCGGGAGGGTTACGAGCAGTACTTC.

The chain employs TRBV19 and TRBJ1-1, with TRBD1 identical over 7 bases. V shed 11 bases, J shed 3 bases, and the junction held 6 bases outside the gene matches. Germline V CDR1 and CDR2: LNHDA, SQIVND (reference sequence). This CDR3 has 12 residues. In DNA form, the CDR3 reads TGTGCCGTAGGGGACAGATACACTGAAGCTTTCTTT. Its protein product is CAVGDRYTEAFF.

This chain connects TRBV9 to TRBJ2-7, with D possibly TRBD2 on 5 matching bases. Germline V gene data show CDR1 as SGDLS and CDR2 as YYNGEE. The V end lost 5 bases, the J end lost 5 bases, and 14 bases lay between the germline ends. There are 13 residues in the CDR3. The CDR3 region has the DNA TGTGCCAGCAGTCGGGGTATTTTAGACGAGCAGTACTTC. Protein product: CASSRGILDEQYF.

To note about this clone: Other DNA sequences in this specimen translate into the identical CDR3. V usage is TRBV18 and J usage is TRBJ1-2, with 10 bases identical to TRBD1. Germline lookup yields CDR1 KGHSH and CDR2 LQKENI. V lost 3 bases to trimming and J lost 1 base; unmatched junction nucleotides: 2. CDR3 length: 15 residues. This CDR3 reads CASSPGTGVNYGYTF. CDR3 bases: TGTGCCAGCTCACCCGGGACAGGGGTTAACTATGGCTACACCTTC.

The genes are TRBV28 and TRBJ2-1; 10 positions match TRBD1. V shed 6 bases, J shed 8 bases, and the junction held 16 bases outside the gene matches. Germline V gives CDR1 MDHEN, CDR2 SYDVKM. CDR3 length: 17 amino acids. CDR3 DNA: TGTGCCAGCAGCCAGGAAATTCGGGGACAGGGGAGGGATGAGCAGTTCTTC. Protein product: CASSQEIRGQGRDEQFF.

For the CDR3, the DNA is TGTGCCAGCAGGTCCGGGACACCCCGCGGGGAGCTGTTTTTT. Translation gives CASRSGTPRGELFF. This rearrangement joins TRBV5-4 to TRBJ2-2, with D perhaps matching TRBD1 (6 bases). The CDR3 sequence is 14 residues long. CDR1 is SGHNT and CDR2 is YYREEE in the germline V gene (reference sequence). V gave up 5 bases and J gave up 7 bases, with 15 bases separating them.

The V gene is TRBV29-1, the J gene TRBJ2-7; D possibly corresponds to TRBD2 (6 bases). Between the trimmed V and J ends, which lost 3 bases and 4 bases, there was a span of 16 bases. Germline V lookup: CDR1 SQVTM, CDR2 ANQGSEA. The CDR3 totals 14 residues. The CDR3 nucleotides are TGCAGCGTTGAGGTACGGGCTGGGAGGTACGAGCAGTACTTC. It is translated as CSVEVRAGRYEQYF.

This clone was detected once. V and J are TRBV9 and TRBJ2-3; 8 bases fit TRBD2. This CDR3 has 17 amino acids. V was clipped by 0 bases and J by 5 bases; unmatched bases: 11. Germline V lookup: CDR1 SGDLS, CDR2 YYNGEE. The CDR3 loop reads CASSVGGSGRGIDTQYF. CDR3 bases: TGTGCCAGCAGCGTAGGAGGCAGCGGGAGAGGAATAGATACGCAGTATTTT.

This clone was observed once. The chain couples TRBV7-6 to TRBJ2-5; 7 nucleotides agree with TRBD1. J gave up 5 bases and V 3 bases, and 12 bases lay outside the gene matches. CDR1 is SGHVS, CDR2 FNYEAQ, per germline. The CDR3 extends over 16 amino acids. The CDR3 here is CASSFLQGNKGETQYF. The CDR3 nucleotides read TGTGCCAGCAGCTTCTTACAGGGGAATAAGGGGGAGACCCAGTACTTC.

This clone was found a few times. The genes are TRBV28 and TRBJ1-2; maybe TRBD1 (6 bases). Trimming took 8 bases from V and 4 from J, leaving 17 bases between them. The CDR3 covers 14 residues. Germline lookup yields CDR1 MDHEN and CDR2 SYDVKM. This CDR3 reads CASLPQGPSYGYTF. As DNA, the CDR3 is TGTGCCAGCCTACCACAGGGTCCGAGCTATGGCTACACCTTC.

This chain uses TRBV30 with TRBJ1-1, with TRBD1 identical over 7 bases. J lost 5 bases, V lost 8 bases, and 11 bases had no gene match. The CDR3 contains 13 residues. CDR1 and CDR2 (germline): GTSNPN, SVGIG (reference sequence). The CDR3 spells CAHNRGRGTEAFF. DNA of the CDR3: TGTGCCCACAACAGGGGAAGGGGAACTGAAGCTTTCTTT.

This sequence joins TRBV5-1 and TRBJ2-5; possibly TRBD2 for D (6 bases). The length of the CDR3 is 13 residues. Trimming cost V 0 bases and J 7 bases, with 10 bases left between them. Looked up from germline, CDR1 is SGHRS and CDR2 is YFSETQ. The DNA for the CDR3 is TGCGCCAGCAGCTTGGTGCAGGAGGGGACCCAGTACTTC. This codes for CASSLVQEGTQYF.

The chain combines TRBV28 with TRBJ2-7; 8 nucleotides align to TRBD1. The germline V gene encodes CDR1 MDHEN and CDR2 SYDVKM. The CDR3 consists of 14 residues. V trimming: 5 bases; J trimming: 2 bases; junction bases outside the gene matches: 5. CDR3 amino acids: CASSVGTGAYEQYF. CDR3 bases: TGTGCCAGCAGTGTAGGGACAGGTGCCTACGAGCAGTACTTC.

V usage is TRBV28 and J usage is TRBJ1-2; 8 nucleotides match TRBD1. The CDR3 extends over 13 amino acids. Germline trimming cut 2 bases from V and 8 bases from J; bases unmatched to any gene: 4. The germline V gene has CDR1 MDHEN and CDR2 SYDVKM. The CDR3 loop reads CASSLQGAKGYTF. The CDR3, as DNA: TGTGCCAGCAGTTTACAGGGGGCGAAAGGCTACACCTTC.